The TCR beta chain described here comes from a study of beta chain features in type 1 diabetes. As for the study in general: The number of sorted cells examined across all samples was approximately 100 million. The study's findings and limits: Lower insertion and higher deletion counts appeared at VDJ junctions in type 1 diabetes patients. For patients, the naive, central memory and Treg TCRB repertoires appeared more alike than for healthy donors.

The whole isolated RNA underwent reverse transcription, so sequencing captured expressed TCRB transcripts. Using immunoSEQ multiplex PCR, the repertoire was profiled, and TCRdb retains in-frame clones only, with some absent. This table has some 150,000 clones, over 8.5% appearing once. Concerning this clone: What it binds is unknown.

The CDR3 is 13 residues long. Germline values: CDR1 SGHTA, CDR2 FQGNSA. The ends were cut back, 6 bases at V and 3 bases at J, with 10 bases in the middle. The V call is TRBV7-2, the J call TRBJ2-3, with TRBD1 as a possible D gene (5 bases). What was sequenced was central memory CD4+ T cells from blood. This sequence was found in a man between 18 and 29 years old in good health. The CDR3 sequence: CASRGPETDTQYF. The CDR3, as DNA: TGTGCCAGCAGGGGGCCAGAGACAGATACGCAGTATTTT. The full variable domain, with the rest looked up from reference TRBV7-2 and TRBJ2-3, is GAGVSQSPSNKVTEKGKDVELRCDPISGHTALYWYRQSLGQGLEFLIYFQGNSAPDKSGLPSDRFSAERTGGSVSTLTIQRTQQEDSAVYLCASRGPETDTQYFGPGTRLTVL.